This T cell receptor (beta chain) was retrieved from a study of cytomegalovirus exposure and HLA in healthy donors. Details on this clone: Its antigen is unidentified.

Germline loops: CDR1 KGHSH, CDR2 LQKENI. This CDR3 comprises 14 residues. V lost 0 bases to trimming and J lost 7 bases, with 9 bases between them. A 120-subject validation cohort, separate from the approximately 610-subject first cohort, supplied the donors. Assay: immunoSEQ multiplex PCR; the TCRdb copy retains only in-frame clones and omits some. The sample holds 150,000 to 160,000 clones, 65% to 90% seen once. Notes on the study in general: Cytomegalovirus status was reportedly diagnosed by the classifier with high sensitivity and specificity. Subsequent analysis found a tendency for first-cohort TCR clusters to co-occur within the 120 or so validation repertoires.

The clonotype comes from a man younger than 35 in good health and CMV-seropositive. J is TRBJ2-2 and V is TRBV18; D ambiguous. The sequenced material came from PBMCs. CDR3 region: CASSPPRLSGELFF. The CDR3 DNA reads as TGTGCCAGCTCACCACCCAGGCTTAGCGGGGAGCTGTTTTTT.